This T cell receptor beta chain was identified in a study of cytomegalovirus exposure and HLA in healthy donors. Trimming stripped 6 bases from V and 5 bases from J, with 10 bases between. This CDR3 has 12 residues. Germline V gives CDR1 SGHNT, CDR2 YYREEE (reference sequence). Vbeta (60) and Jbeta (13) primers were used in the PCR. The method was immunoSEQ multiplex PCR; TCRdb's version includes in-frame clones alone and lacks a portion of them. The repertoire table contains 120,000 to 150,000 clones. Sequencing used PBMCs. The source is a woman younger than 30 in good health and CMV-seronegative. V and J are TRBV5-4 and TRBJ2-3, with TRBD2 as a possible D gene (5 bases). The CDR3 region is CASNGLGDTQYF. CDR3 DNA sequence: TGTGCCAGCAACGGACTCGGAGATACGCAGTATTTT. Based on the CDR3 plus reference TRBV5-4 and TRBJ2-3, the full variable domain is ETGVTQSPTHLIKTRGQQVTLRCSSQSGHNTVSWYQQALGQGPQFIFQYYREEENGRGNFPPRFSGLQFPNYSSELNVNALELDDSALYLCASNGLGDTQYFGPGTRLTVL.